The T cell receptor beta chain described here comes from a study of blood T cell repertoires in COVID-19. Participants came from some 26 US areas, aged about 18 to 100 years. Within 2 weeks before study entry, exposed participants met a COVID-19 case. Produced via immunoSEQ multiplex PCR; TCRdb's table is partial and in-frame only. Here the sample spans around 250,000 clones, roughly 80% being singletons. The V gene's germline CDR1 is KGHDR and CDR2 SFDVKD. The CDR3 length is 14 residues. The junction had 6 bases not matched to a gene; V was cut back by 9 bases and J by 0 bases. This clonotype was sampled from a man aged 40-55 years who had been exposed to COVID-19. Sequencing used PBMCs or T cells enriched from blood (not recorded which). V usage is TRBV24-1 and J usage is TRBJ2-7; 8 bases are a match to TRBD1. This chain's CDR3 is CATLTGGSSYEQYF. The CDR3 DNA follows: TGTGCCACCCTTACAGGGGGGAGCTCCTACGAGCAGTACTTC.